The clone carrying this TCR beta chain was observed a handful of times. Its antigen remains unknown. This sample stems from a study of OX40 agonist ivuxolimab in advanced cancers. Study in general: Allowance was made for prior anti-PD-1, anti-PD-L1 or anti-CTLA-4 therapy, and about 40% had some. Three patients got partial responses; one had hepatocellular carcinoma and two had cutaneous melanoma.

The repertoire was sequenced with immunoSEQ multiplex PCR; TCRdb's copy has only in-frame clones and lacks some. Altogether approximately 37,000 clones are present, roughly 84% being singletons, with the ten largest covering roughly 20%. The CDR3 extends over 13 amino acids. Germline V gene data show CDR1 as MDHEN and CDR2 as SYDVKM. V was cut by 6 bases and J by 7 bases, with 16 bases left in between. Notes on the study in general: What antigens the expanded peripheral T cells recognized was never established. In general, CD8+ T cells held more expanded clones than CD4+ did, on average.

The sample in question was CD4+ or CD8+ T cells sorted from blood, obtained in a trial of the OX40 agonist ivuxolimab. This receptor was identified in an adult with an advanced solid tumor such as melanoma, head and neck, liver or kidney cancer. The chain links TRBV28 to TRBJ2-7; a weak D match, TRBD2 (7 bases). This chain's CDR3 is CASRSPGGEEQYF. DNA of the CDR3: TGTGCCAGCAGGTCCCCGGGGGGCGAGGAGCAGTACTTC.